This T cell receptor (beta chain) was recovered during a study of cytomegalovirus exposure and HLA in healthy donors. Study results and limitations: In vitro work confirmed that three CMV-associated chains recognize CMV antigens.

These donors were members of the roughly 120-subject validation cohort, a group separate from the approximately 670-subject first cohort. Method: immunoSEQ multiplex PCR; TCRdb's copy keeps in-frame clones and lacks some. The sample contains 140,000 to 150,000 clones, about nine tenths of which appear only once. Concerning this clone: What it recognizes is unknown.

This CDR3 comprises 20 residues. Trimming stripped 5 bases from V and 4 bases from J, with 32 bases between. CDR1 is LNHDA and CDR2 is SQIVND in the germline V gene (reference sequence). The chain combines TRBV19 with TRBJ1-1; D ambiguous. The sample consisted of PBMCs. This receptor was taken from a man between 18 and 35 years old in good health and CMV-seronegative. Written as DNA, the CDR3 is TGTGCCAGTAGTGCGGGAACCGGGAGTCAAATCGGATTGGTGGGCACTGAAGCTTTCTTT. Amino acids: CASSAGTGSQIGLVGTEAFF.